The next 10 T cell receptor beta chains were all read from a single sample in a study of cytomegalovirus exposure and HLA in healthy donors (dated by TCRdb to 2016 to 2017). The library relied on the immunoSEQ multiplex PCR assay. Sourced from immuneACCESS, this table was stored by TCRdb with only in-frame sequences that have V and J called. A share of the clones is absent; for the studies checked, an unresolved V gene accounts for under half, and the remainder has no known explanation. Within this sample are tens of thousands of clones, with approximately 95% of them counted one time only. Around 5.8% of the sample comes from the top ten. Sequencing used PBMCs. Source of these receptors: a woman between 18 and 30 years old in good health and CMV-seronegative.

The V call is TRBV9, the J call TRBJ2-7; D gene unclear. The CDR3 is 14 residues long. The germline V gene encodes CDR1 SGDLS and CDR2 YYNGEE. Trimming removed 2 bases at V and 2 bases at J, with 11 bases between. As DNA, the CDR3 is TGTGCCAGCAGCGTTTCGGTTAGTACCTACGAGCAGTACTTC. Protein product: CASSVSVSTYEQYF.

The chain is built from TRBV7-7 and TRBJ2-5; 9 bases map to TRBD1. The length of the CDR3 is 16 residues. Germline V gene lookup returns CDR1 SSHAT and CDR2 FNYEAQ (reference sequence). The J segment lost 5 bases and the V segment lost 4 bases, leaving 11 bases of the junction unmatched. The CDR3 protein is CASSSSGTGFSETQYF. The CDR3 nucleotides read TGTGCCAGCAGCTCGTCCGGGACAGGGTTTTCGGAGACCCAGTACTTC.

V is TRBV5-5 and J is TRBJ2-1, with 11 bases identical to TRBD1. The junction had 11 bases not matched to a gene; V was cut back by 2 bases and J by 7 bases. The CDR3 spans 17 residues. CDR1 is SGHKS, CDR2 YYEKEE, per germline (reference sequence). CDR3 in amino acids: CASSFQTGTGGRNEQFF. For the CDR3, the DNA is TGTGCCAGCAGCTTTCAAACCGGGACAGGGGGTAGGAATGAGCAGTTCTTC.

V usage is TRBV19 and J usage is TRBJ1-2; D is possibly TRBD1 (5 bases). This CDR3 spans 14 amino acids. Germline CDR1 LNHDA, CDR2 SQIVND (reference sequence). V dropped 3 bases and J dropped 0 bases, with 8 bases sitting between them. CDR3 amino acids: CASSIRTSNYGYTF. For the CDR3, the DNA is TGTGCCAGTAGTATCCGGACATCTAACTATGGCTACACCTTC. Full variable domain (remainder filled in from reference TRBV19 and TRBJ1-2): DGGITQSPKYLFRKEGQNVTLSCEQNLNHDAMYWYRQDPGQGLRLIYYSQIVNDFQKGDIAEGYSVSREKKESFPLTVTSAQKNPTAFYLCASSIRTSNYGYTFGSGTRLTVV.

This clone was counted a single time. The gene calls are TRBV10-3 and TRBJ1-2; the D is unclear. CDR3 length: 13 residues. V lost 0 bases and J lost 8, with 10 bases in between. CDR1 is ENHRY, CDR2 SYGVKD, per germline. CDR3: CAISESQAIGYTF. For the CDR3, the DNA is TGTGCCATCAGTGAGTCGCAGGCCATAGGCTACACCTTC.

CDR3 DNA: TGTGCCAGCTCACCTACACCTAAGGGGGACACTGAAGCTTTCTTT. It is translated as CASSPTPKGDTEAFF. The V gene is TRBV18, the J gene TRBJ1-1; D is possibly TRBD1 (6 bases). V shed 3 bases and J shed 3 bases, with 14 bases lying between them. From germline, CDR1 is KGHSH and CDR2 LQKENI. The CDR3 contains 15 residues.

This chain connects TRBV5-5 to TRBJ2-7; a weak D match, TRBD2 (7 bases). Trimming shortened V by 5 bases and J by 2 bases, and 17 bases separated the two germline ends. CDR3 size: 15 residues. Germline CDR1 and CDR2: SGHKS and YYEKEE (reference sequence). CDR3 coding DNA: TGTGCCAGCAGACTCGCGGGGGCGGGGACCTACGAGCAGTACTTC. Encoded protein: CASRLAGAGTYEQYF.

The V call is TRBV7-2, the J call TRBJ2-2; D is ambiguous. The CDR3 length is 15 residues. Germline values: CDR1 SGHTA, CDR2 FQGNSA. Trimming shortened V by 6 bases and J by 1 base, and 12 bases separated the two germline ends. DNA for the CDR3: TGTGCCAGCAGTTTTGCACGGAGGAACACCGGGGAGCTGTTTTTT. Translating it yields CASSFARRNTGELFF.

The chain carries TRBV28 and TRBJ1-2, with D hard to call. Germline V gives CDR1 MDHEN, CDR2 SYDVKM. Trimming left V 2 bases short and J 4 bases short, with 8 bases between. This CDR3 contains 13 residues. The CDR3 is CASSLQVIYGYTF. The DNA of the CDR3 is TGTGCCAGCAGTTTACAGGTGATCTATGGCTACACCTTC.

Comment on this clone: Other DNA sequences in this sample translate to the same CDR3. This chain uses TRBV5-1 with TRBJ1-1, with TRBD1 as a possible D gene (5 bases). The germline V gene has CDR1 SGHRS and CDR2 YFSETQ. The CDR3 has 14 amino acids. V was clipped by 3 bases and J by 1 base, with 10 bases between them. The CDR3 spells CASSWSGGNTEAFF. The CDR3 bases are TGCGCCAGCAGCTGGTCGGGGGGGAACACTGAAGCTTTCTTT.